Sequencing of this TCR beta chain was carried out in a study of CD8 T cells in ankylosing spondylitis. CDR1 DFQATT and CDR2 SNEGSKA come from the germline V gene (reference sequence). Between the trimmed V and J ends, which lost 1 base and 4 bases, there was a span of 13 bases. CDR3 length: 15 amino acids. TCRdb re-called the 5' RACE reads with MiXCR, one entry per CDR3 protein. This repertoire shows approximately 240,000 distinct CDR3 sequences, roughly a quarter found once; its top ten account for roughly 0.67%. In this sample, this clonotype turned up a few times. Its antigen is as yet unknown. The study's findings and limits: There was a TCR beta motif, made of several highly homologous variants, that appeared characteristic of ankylosing spondylitis blood.

The chain recombines TRBV20-1 with TRBJ2-2, with D tentatively TRBD1 or TRBD2 (6 bases each). Sequences were obtained from blood, either unsorted or a sorted T cell fraction (not recorded which). The clonotype comes from a male donor with ankylosing spondylitis or in good health (not recorded which). The CDR3 bases are TGCAGTGCTAGAGGGGACCGGGGGCGCACCGGGGAGCTGTTTTTT. It yields the protein CSARGDRGRTGELFF.